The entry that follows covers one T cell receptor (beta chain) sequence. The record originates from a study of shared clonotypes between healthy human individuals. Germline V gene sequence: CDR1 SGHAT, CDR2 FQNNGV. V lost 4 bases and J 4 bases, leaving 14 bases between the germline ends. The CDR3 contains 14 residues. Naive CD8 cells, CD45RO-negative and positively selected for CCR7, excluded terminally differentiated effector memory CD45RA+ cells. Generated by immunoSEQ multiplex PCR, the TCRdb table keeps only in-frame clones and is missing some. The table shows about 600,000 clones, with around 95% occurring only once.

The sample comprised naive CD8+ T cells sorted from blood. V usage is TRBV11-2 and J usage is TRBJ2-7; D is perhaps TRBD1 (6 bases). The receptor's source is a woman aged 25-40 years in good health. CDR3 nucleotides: TGTGCCAGCAGCTCCCAGAAGGGGGAGTACGAGCAGTACTTC. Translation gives CASSSQKGEYEQYF.